This TCR beta chain comes out of a study of cytomegalovirus exposure and HLA in healthy donors. Study conclusions and caveats: A highly shared variant cluster was judged a likely technical artifact. TCR beta V- and J-gene trimming was later associated with a missense DCLRE1C variant.

Whereas donors were nominally healthy upon sampling, unrecorded immune exposures were probable. Germline assignment: CDR1 SGDLS and CDR2 YYNGEE. The CDR3 consists of 15 residues. The V end lost 2 bases, the J end lost 0 bases, and 9 bases lay between the germline ends. This clone has more than one count but fewer than ten. What it recognizes is unknown. 60 Vbeta and 13 Jbeta primers were used in PCR. The table came from immunoSEQ multiplex PCR; TCRdb's copy has only in-frame clones and leaves some out. Of approximately 160,000 clones listed, 65% to 85% are singletons. This chain joins TRBV9 and TRBJ2-1; D is unresolved. What was sequenced was PBMCs. The source of this sequence is a woman between 45 and 60 years old in good health and CMV-seropositive. The CDR3 DNA sequence: TGTGCCAGCAGCGTGGGCGCGCCCTCCTACAATGAGCAGTTCTTC. It translates to CASSVGAPSYNEQFF.